These 11 T cell receptor beta chains were all obtained from the same sample, sequenced in a study of T-cell memory formation after mild COVID-19. MiXCR was run by TCRdb on the 5' RACE reads, yielding one entry per CDR3 protein. The sample lists 350,000 to 500,000 distinct CDR3 sequences, 20% to 30% occurring once. The sequenced material came from PBMCs or a T cell subset sorted from them (not recorded which). These receptors originate from an adult woman who had mild COVID-19 (a few samples of this study predate the infection). Cell type and time point are not known.

The rearrangement joins TRBV7-2 to TRBJ1-1; a possible D gene is TRBD1 (5 bases). The CDR3 length is 15 residues. Looked up from germline, CDR1 is SGHTA and CDR2 is FQGNSA. Trimming removed 4 bases from V and 4 bases from J, with 16 bases in between. In DNA form, the CDR3 reads TGTGCCAGCAGCTCAGGCGGGGCCGGGTTCACTGAAGCTTTCTTT. Protein: CASSSGGAGFTEAFF.

This sequence joins TRBV5-6 and TRBJ1-2; D is possibly TRBD1 (6 bases). CDR3 length: 14 residues. V was cut by 4 bases and J by 4 bases, with 14 bases left in between. The germline gives CDR1 SGHDT, CDR2 YYEEEE. In nucleotides, the CDR3 is TGTGCCAGCAGCGGGAGGACAGCACGCTATGGCTACACCTTC. Translation: CASSGRTARYGYTF.

This clonotype has just a few counts. The chain recombines TRBV7-9 with TRBJ2-7, with D possibly TRBD2 on 5 matching bases. Between the trimmed V and J ends, which lost 4 bases and 0 bases, there was a span of 22 bases. The germline V gene encodes CDR1 SEHNR and CDR2 FQNEAQ (reference sequence). The CDR3 loop spans 18 amino acids. The CDR3 DNA is TGTGCCAGCAGCTCCCTGATTACCGGACTTATTAGCTCCTACGAGCAGTACTTC. It yields the protein CASSSLITGLISSYEQYF.

The rearrangement uses TRBV5-1 and TRBJ2-1, with D possibly TRBD2 on 5 matching bases. The V end lost 3 bases, the J end lost 3 bases, and 7 bases lay between the germline ends. Germline CDR1 SGHRS, CDR2 YFSETQ. This CDR3 spans 13 amino acids. The CDR3 DNA reads TGCGCCAGCAGCTCCCGGGGCTACAATGAGCAGTTCTTC. Its protein is CASSSRGYNEQFF.

This clonotype has just a few counts. The rearrangement links TRBV7-3 to TRBJ2-5, with 8 bases matching TRBD2. This CDR3 contains 15 residues. CDR1 SGHTA and CDR2 FQGTGA come from the germline V gene. The J segment lost 4 bases and the V segment lost 2 bases, leaving 6 bases of the junction unmatched. CDR3 in amino acids: CASSLGLAGRETQYF. The CDR3 coding sequence is TGTGCCAGCAGCTTAGGGCTAGCGGGCCGAGAGACCCAGTACTTC. The full variable domain, completed using reference TRBV7-3 and TRBJ2-5, is GAGVSQTPSNKVTEKGKYVELRCDPISGHTALYWYRQSLGQGPEFLIYFQGTGAADDSGLPNDRFFAVRPEGSVSTLKIQRTERGDSAVYLCASSLGLAGRETQYFGPGTRLLVL.

V gene TRBV7-8 combines with J gene TRBJ2-1; a weak D match, TRBD1 (6 bases). The V gene's germline CDR1 is SGHVS and CDR2 FQNEAQ. This CDR3 contains 16 residues. Trimming left V 2 bases short and J 2 bases short, with 13 bases between. CDR3: CASSLWAGDAYNEQFF. CDR3 in DNA: TGTGCCAGCAGCTTATGGGCAGGGGACGCCTACAATGAGCAGTTCTTC.

This clonotype was counted many times. The genes are TRBV7-3 and TRBJ1-1; D is possibly TRBD1 (5 bases). The CDR3 consists of 14 residues. V was cut by 5 bases and J by 7 bases, with 17 bases left in between. Germline CDR1 reads SGHTA; CDR2 reads FQGTGA. The CDR3 is CASSLGPGTIEAFF. The CDR3 DNA reads as TGTGCCAGCAGCCTAGGCCCCGGGACGATTGAAGCTTTCTTT.

This clonotype was detected only a few times. The V gene is TRBV7-2, the J gene TRBJ2-7; D ambiguous. The V gene lost 5 bases and the J gene lost 0 bases, with 11 bases spanning the gap. The germline CDR1 and CDR2 sequences are SGHTA and FQGNSA. The CDR3 runs 14 residues. The CDR3 loop reads CASSLQTLSYEQYF. The CDR3 DNA is TGTGCCAGCAGCCTACAGACCCTCTCCTACGAGCAGTACTTC.

This clonotype was seen just once. The rearrangement joins TRBV7-9 to TRBJ1-4, with D maybe TRBD1 (5 bases). The CDR3 totals 15 residues. The germline V and J ends were trimmed by 4 bases and 5 bases, with 14 bases remaining between them. CDR1 is SEHNR and CDR2 is FQNEAQ in the germline V gene (reference sequence). This CDR3 reads CASSSRRAGNEKLFF. CDR3 nucleotides: TGTGCCAGCAGCTCCCGCAGGGCAGGAAATGAAAAACTGTTTTTT.

This clonotype was counted only a few times. The rearrangement uses TRBV29-1 and TRBJ1-1; D perhaps matches TRBD1 (6 bases). Between the trimmed V and J ends, which lost 8 bases and 4 bases, there was a span of 17 bases. Germline loops: CDR1 SQVTM, CDR2 ANQGSEA. The CDR3 is 13 residues long. The CDR3 sequence: CSLSDSRFTEAFF. The CDR3 DNA is TGCAGCCTTTCGGACAGTCGGTTCACTGAAGCTTTCTTT.

This chain's CDR3 is CASSAGGGNEQFF. CDR3 nucleotide sequence: TGTGCCAGCAGTGCTGGGGGTGGCAATGAGCAGTTCTTC. The V gene is TRBV25-1, the J gene TRBJ2-1, with D possibly called TRBD1 or TRBD2 (5 bases each). The CDR3 has 13 residues. Germline CDR1 is MGHDK and CDR2 is SYGVNS. The ends were cut back, 4 bases at V and 6 bases at J, with 10 bases in the middle.